Each of the 3 T cell receptor beta chains below was sequenced from the same sample in a study of identical twins. A single record per CDR3 protein comes from TCRdb applying MiXCR to the 5' RACE reads. The table shows some 500,000 distinct CDR3 sequences, with less than 25% occurring only once. These data were also reused for a study on T cells expressing NK-cell markers.

Sequences were obtained from CD4+ T cells sorted from blood. These TCRs come from a woman under 30 in good health.

The chain has TRBV29-1 and TRBJ1-1, with a weak D call TRBD1 (6 bases). CDR1 SQVTM and CDR2 ANQGSEA come from the germline V gene. The V end was cut by 2 bases, the J end by 11 bases, with 15 bases between. This CDR3 comprises 12 residues. The CDR3, as DNA: TGCAGCGTTGAAAGGGGACAAGGCGCGGCTTTCTTT. Amino acids: CSVERGQGAAFF.

The chain links TRBV18 to TRBJ1-2, with D uncertain. Germline loops: CDR1 KGHSH, CDR2 LQKENI. Trimming shortened V by 3 bases and J by 0 bases, and 11 bases separated the two germline ends. The CDR3 runs 15 residues. The CDR3 DNA is TGTGCCAGCTCACCGGGAGGCGGGTCTAACTATGGCTACACCTTC. Translating it yields CASSPGGGSNYGYTF.

V and J are TRBV6-5 and TRBJ2-7, with TRBD1 identical over 8 bases. CDR1 and CDR2 (germline): MNHEY, SVGAGI. The ends lost 2 bases at V and 7 bases at J; junction bases unmatched: 7. This CDR3 is 14 amino acids long. CDR3 amino acids: CASSYGGQALEQYF. CDR3 bases: TGTGCCAGCAGTTACGGGGGACAGGCTTTAGAGCAGTACTTC.